The 3 T cell receptor beta chains presented below share a single source sample, sequenced in a study of T-cell reconstitution after alpha-beta-depleted transplantation in children (dated by TCRdb to between 2015 and 2016). The receptor library was made with PCR. TCRdb records Illumina HiSeq 2500 as the sequencer. Molecular barcoding was employed in the preparation of TCR libraries, with unique molecular identifiers being used to normalize TCRbeta repertoire quantification. In-frame beta chains were kept once TCRdb had trimmed the public reads at Q25 with fastp and called clones with MiXCR. Rows are combined by CDR3 protein, so each entry shows the most common genes and DNA. The sample table shows approximately 590,000 distinct CDR3 sequences, and more than 9% are seen once. Less than 5% of the sample rests with the top ten. Sequences were derived from PBMCs from the stem cell graft donor, sampled from the stem cell graft. Receptors were obtained from a human donor who donated a stem cell graft to a child with acute myeloid leukemia.

The CDR3 sequence is CASSESRGGDRTNYGYTF. CDR3 DNA: TGTGCCAGCAGTGAATCTAGAGGGGGGGACAGGACTAACTATGGCTACACCTTC. V is TRBV25-1 and J is TRBJ1-2; 8 bases match TRBD1. Germline trimming cut 1 base from V and 0 bases from J; bases unmatched to any gene: 10. Germline V gives CDR1 MGHDK, CDR2 SYGVNS. This CDR3 comprises 18 residues.

This clonotype was observed a few times. This chain uses TRBV15 with TRBJ2-6, with D hard to call. Germline CDR1 is LNHNV and CDR2 is YYDKDF (reference sequence). Trimming cost V 4 bases and J 3 bases, with 16 bases left between them. The CDR3 loop spans 17 amino acids. CDR3 in DNA: TGTGCCACCAGCACCCCTCCGGTGGGCTTTGGGGCCAACGTCCTGACTTTC. It codes for CATSTPPVGFGANVLTF.

The CDR3 sequence is CATSRDVSDTQYF. In DNA, the CDR3 is TGTGCCACCAGCAGAGATGTATCAGATACGCAGTATTTT. This chain connects TRBV15 to TRBJ2-3; D uncertain. Germline CDR1 and CDR2: LNHNV and YYDKDF (reference sequence). The CDR3 is 13 residues long. V gave up 0 bases and J gave up 4 bases, with 5 bases separating them.